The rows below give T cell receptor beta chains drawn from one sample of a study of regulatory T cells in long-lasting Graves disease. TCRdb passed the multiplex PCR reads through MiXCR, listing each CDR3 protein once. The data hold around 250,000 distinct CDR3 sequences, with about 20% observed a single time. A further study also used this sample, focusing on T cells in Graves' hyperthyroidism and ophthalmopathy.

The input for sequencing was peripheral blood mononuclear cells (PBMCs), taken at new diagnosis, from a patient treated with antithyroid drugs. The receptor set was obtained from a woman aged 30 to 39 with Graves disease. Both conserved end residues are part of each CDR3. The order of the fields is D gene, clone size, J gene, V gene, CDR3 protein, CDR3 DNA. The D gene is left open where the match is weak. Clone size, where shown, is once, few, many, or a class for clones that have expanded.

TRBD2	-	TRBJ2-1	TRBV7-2	CASSLQAGDYNEQFF	TGTGCCAGCAGCTTACAGGCGGGAGATTACAATGAGCAGTTCTTC
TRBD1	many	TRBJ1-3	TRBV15	CATSREGDRPGNTIYF	TGTGCCACCAGCAGAGAGGGGGACAGGCCAGGAAACACCATATATTTT
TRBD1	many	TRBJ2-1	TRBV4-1	CASSQAPPGTGDQNEQFF	TGCGCCAGCAGCCAGGCCCCACCCGGGACAGGGGACCAAAATGAGCAGTTCTTC
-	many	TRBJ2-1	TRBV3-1	CASSQGPANEQFF	TGTGCCAGCAGCCAAGGACCCGCCAATGAGCAGTTCTTC
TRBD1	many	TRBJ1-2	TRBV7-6	CASSVRQGIRNNDGYTF	TGTGCCAGCAGCGTCCGACAGGGGATACGCAATAACGATGGCTACACCTTC
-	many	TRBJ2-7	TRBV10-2	CASSDGFFVYEQYF	TGCGCCAGCAGTGATGGGTTCTTCGTCTACGAGCAGTACTTC
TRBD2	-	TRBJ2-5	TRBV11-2	CASSLLGLAGGLQETQYF	TGTGCCAGCAGCTTATTGGGCCTAGCGGGGGGCCTACAAGAGACCCAGTACTTC
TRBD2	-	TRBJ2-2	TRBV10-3	CAIRLGGETGELFF	TGTGCCATCAGACTGGGAGGGGAAACCGGGGAGCTGTTTTTT
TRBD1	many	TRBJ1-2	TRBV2	CASRDGQGALKGYTF	TGTGCCAGCAGGGATGGACAGGGGGCACTAAAAGGCTACACCTTC
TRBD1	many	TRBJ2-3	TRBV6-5	CASSYSGTGTDTQYF	TGTGCCAGCAGTTACTCCGGGACAGGGACAGATACGCAGTATTTT
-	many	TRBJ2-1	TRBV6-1	CASRRRQTSSYNEQFF	TGTGCCAGCAGGAGACGACAGACGAGCTCCTACAATGAGCAGTTCTTC
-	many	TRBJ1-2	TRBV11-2	CASSLDGRGGYTF	TGTGCCAGCAGCTTAGATGGAAGAGGCGGCTACACCTTC
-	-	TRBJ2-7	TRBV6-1	CASTQVHEQYF	TGTGCCAGTACACAGGTCCACGAGCAGTACTTC
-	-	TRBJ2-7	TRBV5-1	CASSSHYEQYF	TGCGCCAGCAGCTCCCACTACGAGCAGTACTTC
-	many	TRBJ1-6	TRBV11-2	CASSSSTGFSPLHF	TGTGCCAGCAGCTCCTCTACAGGGTTCTCACCCCTCCACTTT
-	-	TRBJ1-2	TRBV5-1	CASSPLGGKNF	TGCGCCAGCAGCCCCCTAGGCGGCAAGAACTTC
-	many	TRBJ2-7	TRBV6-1	CASSADRRSYEQYF	TGTGCCAGCAGTGCGGACAGACGCTCCTACGAGCAGTACTTC
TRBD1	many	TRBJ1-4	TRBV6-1	CASRGTGLREKLFF	TGTGCCAGCAGAGGGACAGGGCTTAGGGAAAAACTGTTTTTT
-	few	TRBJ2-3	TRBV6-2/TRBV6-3	CASSLDGAAADTQYF	TGTGCCAGCAGCCTCGATGGGGCAGCGGCAGATACGCAGTATTTT
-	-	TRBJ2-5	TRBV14	CASSQSIVPQYF	TGTGCCAGCAGCCAGAGTATAGTTCCCCAGTACTTC
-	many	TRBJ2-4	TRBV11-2	CASSSYYGQARNIQYF	TGTGCCAGCAGCTCATACTATGGGCAGGCCCGAAACATTCAGTACTTC
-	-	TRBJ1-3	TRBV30	CAWSTDGGNTMYF	TGTGCCTGGAGTACGGACGGCGGAAACACCATGTATTTT
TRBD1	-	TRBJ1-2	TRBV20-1	CSAIPGQGLGGYTF	TGCAGTGCGATTCCGGGACAGGGGCTCGGTGGCTACACCTTC
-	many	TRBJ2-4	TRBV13	CASSNLGPRVAKNIQYF	TGTGCCAGCAGCAACCTGGGACCCCGGGTGGCCAAAAACATTCAGTACTTC
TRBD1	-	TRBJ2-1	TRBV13	CASSLGQGASEQFF	TGTGCCAGCAGCTTAGGACAGGGGGCTAGTGAGCAGTTCTTC
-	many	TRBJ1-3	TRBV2	CASTPGRSGNTIYF	TGTGCCAGCACGCCGGGCCGCTCTGGAAACACCATATATTTT
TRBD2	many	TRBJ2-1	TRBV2	CASSGGAGDEQFF	TGTGCCAGCAGCGGGGGGGCCGGGGATGAGCAGTTCTTC
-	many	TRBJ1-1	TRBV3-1	CASSQPGPNTEAFF	TGTGCCAGCAGCCAACCAGGACCGAACACTGAAGCTTTCTTT
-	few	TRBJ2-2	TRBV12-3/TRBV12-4	CASSTDLGLTGELFF	TGTGCCAGCAGCACTGACTTGGGTCTCACCGGGGAGCTGTTTTTT
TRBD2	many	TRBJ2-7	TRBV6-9	CASSYSAGGTYEQYF	TGTGCCAGCAGTTACTCCGCGGGGGGAACCTACGAGCAGTACTTC
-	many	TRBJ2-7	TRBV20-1	CSAPSTRAASYEQYF	TGCAGTGCCCCCTCGACAAGGGCGGCTTCCTACGAGCAGTACTTC
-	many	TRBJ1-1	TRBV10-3	CASTRRGASGTEAFF	TGTGCCAGCACCCGCCGAGGGGCTTCGGGCACTGAAGCTTTCTTT